Reported below is one T cell receptor beta chain. The data were produced by immunoSEQ multiplex PCR, yet TCRdb's version contains in-frame clones alone and is incomplete. The sample consists of some 120,000 clones, about 88% of them appearing once. The data stem from a study of control samples from healthy donors and cancer patients. The sample was blood. The TCR comes from a man between 18 and 35 years old in good health.

For the CDR3, the DNA is TGTGCCAGCAGTTTAGGACAGGGTACTGAAGCTTTCTTT. It is translated as CASSLGQGTEAFF. The genes are TRBV12-3 or TRBV12-4 and TRBJ1-1; 7 bases are a match to TRBD1. This CDR3 is 13 amino acids long. Unmatched junction bases numbered 1, after V lost 1 base and J lost 5 bases.